A selection of T cell receptor beta chains follows, all from one sample in a study of T cell repertoires in cytomegalovirus infection. Their specific antigens are unknown. One entry per CDR3 protein, called by TCRdb with MiXCR from the reads. The sample consists of about 830,000 distinct CDR3 sequences, over 25% of them appearing once. Sequencing was performed on cultured CD8+ T cells from PBMCs, taken from culture after CMV antigen stimulation. The receptors come from a human donor in good health (CMV status not recorded). Some clones in this sample may be carry-over from other donors' samples. The CDR3 runs from the conserved cysteine through the conserved F or W. A D gene is named only where the DNA matches it firmly. Rows may omit the clone size; those that give it use once, few, many or a size class.

V gene	J gene	D gene	clone size	CDR3 DNA	CDR3 protein
TRBV7-9	TRBJ2-1	TRBD1	.	TGTGCCAGCAGCTCCCGACAGGGACCCCCCGATGAGCAGTTCTTC	CASSSRQGPPDEQFF
TRBV7-9	TRBJ1-1	.	.	TGTGCCAGCAGCCCCCGGGCCACTGAAGCTTTCTTT	CASSPRATEAFF
TRBV6-5	TRBJ1-1	TRBD1	many	TGTGCCAGCAGTTCTGCCCCGACAGGGGGCTTGTTTAATCCGAACACTGAAGCTTTCTTT	CASSSAPTGGLFNPNTEAFF
TRBV7-8	TRBJ2-1	TRBD2	.	TGTGCCAGCAGCTCCCGAGGGGAGCGGGGGTACAATGAGCAGTTCTTC	CASSSRGERGYNEQFF
TRBV10-2	TRBJ2-7	TRBD2	many	TGCGCCAGCAGTGAGTTAGGCGGGGGGGCCTCCTACGAGCAGTACTTC	CASSELGGGASYEQYF
TRBV11-2	TRBJ2-7	TRBD2	.	TGTGCCAGCAGCTCTCTAGCGCGGGGGAACGACGAGCAGTACTTC	CASSSLARGNDEQYF
TRBV7-3	TRBJ2-1	TRBD2	many	TGTGCCAGCAGCTCACTAGCGGGGTACTACAATGAGCAGTTCTTC	CASSSLAGYYNEQFF
TRBV7-2	TRBJ2-3	.	.	TGTGCCAGCAGCGTAACCGGACAAGTCCTCACAGATACGCAGTATTTT	CASSVTGQVLTDTQYF
TRBV27	TRBJ1-5	TRBD1	.	TGTGCCAGCAGTCGCCGACAGGGGGCTCAGCCCCAGCATTTT	CASSRRQGAQPQHF
TRBV7-9	TRBJ2-1	.	few	TGTGCCAGCAGCGAGATCCGGACCGACAATGAGCAGTTCTTC	CASSEIRTDNEQFF
TRBV4-1	TRBJ1-1	.	few	TGCGCCAGCAGCCACCCCTTTGGGAGCATGAACACTGAAGCTTTCTTT	CASSHPFGSMNTEAFF
TRBV6-1	TRBJ2-2	.	.	TGTGCCAGCAGTGAACGGGGCGGGGTTGCCGGGGAGCTGTTTTTT	CASSERGGVAGELFF
TRBV6-8	TRBJ2-1	.	.	TGTGCCAGCACCATCGACGGAGAGCAGTTCTTC	CASTIDGEQFF
TRBV7-6	TRBJ2-2	TRBD1	many	TGTGCCAGCAGCTTTCCCGGGACAGAAAACACCGGGGAGCTGTTTTTT	CASSFPGTENTGELFF
TRBV27	TRBJ1-4	.	few	TGTGCCAGCAGTTTCGGACCCAGTAATGAAAAACTGTTTTTT	CASSFGPSNEKLFF
TRBV19	TRBJ2-2	.	few	TGTGCCAGTAGTATGAGTCTCTGGGGCACCGGGGAGCTGTTTTTT	CASSMSLWGTGELFF
TRBV7-2	TRBJ2-1	.	few	TGTGCCAGCAGCCCCAGAGGGCGAACCAACAATGAGCAGTTCTTC	CASSPRGRTNNEQFF
TRBV7-6	TRBJ1-5	.	.	TGTGCCAGCAGCTTAGCGCTGGGACGGCCTTATAGCAATCAGCCCCAGCATTTT	CASSLALGRPYSNQPQHF
TRBV5-1	TRBJ2-3	TRBD2	few	TGCGCCAGCAGTTACGACCTTCAGGTCCTGTTGGCTAGCGGGGAAGATACGCAGTATTTT	CASSYDLQVLLASGEDTQYF
TRBV4-1	TRBJ2-2	.	.	TGCGCCAGCAGCCAAGGGGCAGCAACGAACACCGGGGAGCTGTTTTTT	CASSQGAATNTGELFF
TRBV6-2/TRBV6-3	TRBJ1-2	.	few	TGTGCCAGCAGTTCGCAGGACTTGGGCTACACCTTC	CASSSQDLGYTF
TRBV27	TRBJ2-1	TRBD2	many	TGTGCCAGCAAGCGGGGGGACAATGAGCAGTTCTTC	CASKRGDNEQFF
TRBV28	TRBJ2-1	.	few	TGTGCCAGCAGTCCCGACTCTCACAATGAGCAGTTCTTC	CASSPDSHNEQFF
TRBV28	TRBJ2-2	.	once	TGTGCCAGCAGCGACTCGGGGCTAGCATTCACCGGGGAGCTGTTTTTT	CASSDSGLAFTGELFF
TRBV20-1	TRBJ2-1	TRBD2	.	TGCAGTGCTAGAGCACTAGCGGGGATTGCGGGCGTCTACAATGAGCAGTTCTTC	CSARALAGIAGVYNEQFF
TRBV4-3	TRBJ1-4	.	.	TGCGCCAGCAGCCAAGATCCCCGGGGGCGAGAAAAACTGTTTTTT	CASSQDPRGREKLFF
TRBV7-2	TRBJ1-5	TRBD1	many	TGTGCCAGCAGCTTACAGGGGGCGAATTACAATCAGCCCCAGCATTTT	CASSLQGANYNQPQHF
TRBV9	TRBJ2-1	.	.	TGTGCCAGCACCCCGAGGGACAATCCATACAATGAGCAGTTCTTC	CASTPRDNPYNEQFF
TRBV27	TRBJ2-4	.	.	TGTGCCAGCAGTTTATCCGCAGGGACAAACATTCAGTACTTC	CASSLSAGTNIQYF
TRBV7-9	TRBJ2-7	.	few	TGTGCCAGCAGCTCAGGACATTCCTCCTACGAGCAGTACTTC	CASSSGHSSYEQYF
TRBV7-9	TRBJ2-7	TRBD1	many	TGTGCCAGCAGCTTACCGGGACAGAGTTCCTACGAGCAGTACTTC	CASSLPGQSSYEQYF
TRBV6-2/TRBV6-3	TRBJ1-5	.	.	TGTGCCAGCAGCAACCCCGGTAATCAGCCCCAGCATTTT	CASSNPGNQPQHF
TRBV12-3/TRBV12-4	TRBJ2-7	.	.	TGTGCCAGCACCATCACAGGGTTCGAGCAGTACTTC	CASTITGFEQYF
TRBV24-1	TRBJ2-1	.	.	TGTGCCACCAGTGATTTATTTCCTTTCCCCCAGTTCTTC	CATSDLFPFPQFF
TRBV7-9	TRBJ1-1	TRBD1	many	TGTGCCAGCAGCCTCCCGGGACAGGGGTCCTCGAACACTGAAGCTTTCTTT	CASSLPGQGSSNTEAFF
TRBV12-5	TRBJ2-1	.	once	TGTGCTAGTGGTTTCGGGCCTACACAGGAAGGTACACATGAGCAGTTCTTC	CASGFGPTQEGTHEQFF
TRBV7-2	TRBJ2-1	TRBD2	few	TGTGCCAGCAGGGGGGGGGGAAGGGAGCAGTTCTTC	CASRGGGREQFF
TRBV6-5	TRBJ2-2	TRBD2	.	TGTGCCAGCGTAAGCGGGGGCCCTAACACCGGGGAGCTGTTTTTT	CASVSGGPNTGELFF
TRBV10-3	TRBJ1-2	TRBD1	many	TGTGCCATCGGGGGCTCGTCGCGACAGGGGGCCGACTATGGCTACACCTTC	CAIGGSSRQGADYGYTF
TRBV7-8	TRBJ1-5	TRBD1	many	TGTGCCAGCAGCCGGACAGGGGGTGGCAATCAGCCCCAGCATTTT	CASSRTGGGNQPQHF
TRBV6-1	TRBJ2-2	TRBD2	.	TGTGCCAGCAGTGGTCTAGCGGGGGGGCAGTACACCGGGGAGCTGTTTTTT	CASSGLAGGQYTGELFF
TRBV7-2	TRBJ2-1	.	.	TGTGCCAGCTGGAGGGGGGGTCAGATTAATGAGCAGTTCTTC	CASWRGGQINEQFF
TRBV19	TRBJ2-6	.	few	TGTGCCAGTAGTATTGAGCCACCCGGGGCCAACGTCCTGACTTTC	CASSIEPPGANVLTF